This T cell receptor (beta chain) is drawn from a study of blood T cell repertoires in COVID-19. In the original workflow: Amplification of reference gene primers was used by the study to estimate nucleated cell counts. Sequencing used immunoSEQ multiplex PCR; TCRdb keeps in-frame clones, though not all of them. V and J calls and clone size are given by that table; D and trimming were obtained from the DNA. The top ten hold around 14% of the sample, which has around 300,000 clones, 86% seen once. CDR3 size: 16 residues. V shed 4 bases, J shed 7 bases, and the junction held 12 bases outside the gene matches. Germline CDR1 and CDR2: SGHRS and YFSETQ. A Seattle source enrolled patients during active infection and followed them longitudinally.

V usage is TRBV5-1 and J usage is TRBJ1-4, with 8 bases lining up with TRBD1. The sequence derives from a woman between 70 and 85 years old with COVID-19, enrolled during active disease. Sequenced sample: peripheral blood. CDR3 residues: CASSTSTGTGREKLFF. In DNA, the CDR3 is TGCGCCAGCAGCACCTCAACCGGGACAGGTCGTGAAAAACTGTTTTTT.